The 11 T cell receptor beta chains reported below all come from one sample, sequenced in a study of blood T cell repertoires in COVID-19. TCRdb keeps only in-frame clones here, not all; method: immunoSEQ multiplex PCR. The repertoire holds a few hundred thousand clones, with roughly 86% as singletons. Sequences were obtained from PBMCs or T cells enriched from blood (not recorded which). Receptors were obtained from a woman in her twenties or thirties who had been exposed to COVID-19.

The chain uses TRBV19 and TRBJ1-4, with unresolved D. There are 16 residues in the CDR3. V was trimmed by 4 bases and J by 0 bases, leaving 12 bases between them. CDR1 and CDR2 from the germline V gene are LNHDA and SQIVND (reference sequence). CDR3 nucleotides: TGTGCCAGTAGTAAAAACAGTGTTGCAACTAATGAAAAACTGTTTTTT. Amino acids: CASSKNSVATNEKLFF.

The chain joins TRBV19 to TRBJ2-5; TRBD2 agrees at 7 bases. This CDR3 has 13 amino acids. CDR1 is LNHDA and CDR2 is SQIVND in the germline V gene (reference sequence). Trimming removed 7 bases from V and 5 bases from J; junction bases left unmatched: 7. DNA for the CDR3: TGTGCCAGTAAGGCGGGAGTTGGTGAGACCCAGTACTTC. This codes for CASKAGVGETQYF. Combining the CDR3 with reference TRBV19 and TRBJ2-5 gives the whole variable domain DGGITQSPKYLFRKEGQNVTLSCEQNLNHDAMYWYRQDPGQGLRLIYYSQIVNDFQKGDIAEGYSVSREKKESFPLTVTSAQKNPTAFYLCASKAGVGETQYFGPGTRLLVL.

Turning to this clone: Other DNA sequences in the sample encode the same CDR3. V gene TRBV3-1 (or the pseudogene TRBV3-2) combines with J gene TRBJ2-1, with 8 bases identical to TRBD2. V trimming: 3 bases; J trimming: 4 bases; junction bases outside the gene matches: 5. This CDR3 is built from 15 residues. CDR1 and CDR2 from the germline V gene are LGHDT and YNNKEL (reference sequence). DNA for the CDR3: TGTGCCAGCAGCCAGGCAGGCGGGAGGTACAATGAGCAGTTCTTC. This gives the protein CASSQAGGRYNEQFF.

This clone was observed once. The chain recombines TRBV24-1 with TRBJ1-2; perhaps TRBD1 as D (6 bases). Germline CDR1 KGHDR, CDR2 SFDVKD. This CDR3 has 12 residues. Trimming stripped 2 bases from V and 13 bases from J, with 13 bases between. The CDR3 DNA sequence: TGTGCCACCAGTGATTCCACAGGGTTTTGCACCTTC. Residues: CATSDSTGFCTF.

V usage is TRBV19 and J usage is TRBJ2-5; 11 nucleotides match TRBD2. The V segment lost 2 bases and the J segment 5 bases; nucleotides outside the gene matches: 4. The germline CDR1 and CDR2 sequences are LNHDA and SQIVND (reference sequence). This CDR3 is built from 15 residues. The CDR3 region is CASSILTSGIETQYF. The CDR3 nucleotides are TGTGCCAGTAGTATACTGACTAGCGGGATCGAGACCCAGTACTTC.

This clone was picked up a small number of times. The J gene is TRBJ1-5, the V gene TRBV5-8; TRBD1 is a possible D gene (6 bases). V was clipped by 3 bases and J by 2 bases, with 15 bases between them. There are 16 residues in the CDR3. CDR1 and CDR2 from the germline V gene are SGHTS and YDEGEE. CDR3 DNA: TGTGCCAGCAGCTCCGGGGGGGCGACTGGCAATCAGCCCCAGCATTTT. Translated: CASSSGGATGNQPQHF.

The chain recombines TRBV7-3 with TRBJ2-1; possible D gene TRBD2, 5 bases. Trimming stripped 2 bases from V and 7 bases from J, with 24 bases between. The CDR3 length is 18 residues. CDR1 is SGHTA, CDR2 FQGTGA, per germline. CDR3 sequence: CASSLQSPAWELENEQFF. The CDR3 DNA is TGTGCCAGCAGCTTACAGTCCCCCGCCTGGGAGTTGGAAAATGAGCAGTTCTTC.

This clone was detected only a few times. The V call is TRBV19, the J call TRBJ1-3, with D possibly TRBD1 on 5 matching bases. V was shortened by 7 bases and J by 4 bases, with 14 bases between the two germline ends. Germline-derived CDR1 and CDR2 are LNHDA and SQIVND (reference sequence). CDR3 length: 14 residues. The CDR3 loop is CASISRAGGNTIYF. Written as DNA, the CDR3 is TGTGCCAGTATCTCCAGGGCTGGGGGAAACACCATATATTTT.

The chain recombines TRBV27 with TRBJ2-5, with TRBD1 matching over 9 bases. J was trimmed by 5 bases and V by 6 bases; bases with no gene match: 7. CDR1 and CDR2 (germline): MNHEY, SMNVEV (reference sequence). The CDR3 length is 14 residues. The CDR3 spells CASSLQGAGETQYF. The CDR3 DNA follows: TGTGCCAGCAGCCTACAGGGGGCTGGGGAGACCCAGTACTTC.

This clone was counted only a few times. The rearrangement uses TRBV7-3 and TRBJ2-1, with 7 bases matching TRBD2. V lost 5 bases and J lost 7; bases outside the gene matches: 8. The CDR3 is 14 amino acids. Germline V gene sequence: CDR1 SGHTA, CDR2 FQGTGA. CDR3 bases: TGTGCCAGCAGCGCGCCGGGACTACGAAATGAGCAGTTCTTC. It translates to CASSAPGLRNEQFF.

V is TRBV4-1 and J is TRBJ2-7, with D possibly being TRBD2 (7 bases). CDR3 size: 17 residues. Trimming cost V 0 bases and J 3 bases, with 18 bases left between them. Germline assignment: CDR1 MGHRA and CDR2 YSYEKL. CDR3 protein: CASSQESRGGSNYEQYF. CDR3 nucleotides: TGCGCCAGCAGCCAAGAGTCTAGGGGGGGGTCTAACTACGAGCAGTACTTC.